What follows is one T cell receptor (beta chain) and its context. CDR1 is SEHNR and CDR2 is FQNEAQ in the germline V gene (reference sequence). The germline V and J ends were trimmed by 5 bases and 5 bases, with 9 bases remaining between them. The CDR3 consists of 12 residues. These data are taken from a study of PD-1 blockade in mismatch repair-deficient tumors. Measured with immunoSEQ multiplex PCR; TCRdb has only the in-frame clones, and not every one. The top ten clones hold 22% of a sample with 40,000 or so clones, around 79% of them seen once. The TCR was taken from an adult with mismatch repair-deficient cancer. The rearrangement links TRBV7-9 to TRBJ1-2, with TRBD1 as a possible D gene (6 bases). The source was peripheral blood, collected 4 weeks after starting pembrolizumab. The CDR3 here is CASSTQGYGYTF. The CDR3 nucleotides are TGTGCCAGCAGCACCCAGGGGTATGGCTACACCTTC.